This T cell receptor (beta chain) was captured in a study of neurological immune-mediated disorders. The length of the CDR3 is 14 residues. The germline CDR1 and CDR2 sequences are MDHEN and SYDVKM. Deletions cut 8 bases from V and 0 bases from J, with 10 bases between. 5'RACE with 10-nucleotide random UMIs generated the cDNA. Over 180 million TCR-beta sequences from 15-18 subjects came from every sequencing run. TCRdb reanalysed the 5' RACE reads using MiXCR and keeps one entry per CDR3 protein. The sample records roughly 39,000 distinct CDR3 sequences, just under 7.5% being singletons. Sorted libraries were made with about a million CD4+ or CD8+ T cells. This clonotype was recorded many times. Its antigen is as yet unknown. Study-level findings and limits: Sharing of CDR3 amino acid sequences among expanded clones across subjects was absent, suggesting private repertoires in all groups.

This receptor was taken from a man aged 50 or older in good health. V is TRBV28 and J is TRBJ2-2; D call uncertain. Sequencing was done on a sample of CD4+ T cells from blood. CDR3 sequence reads: CASSQLANTGELFF. The CDR3 nucleotides read TGTGCCAGCTCTCAACTGGCGAACACCGGGGAGCTGTTTTTT. Supplemented by reference TRBV28 and TRBJ2-2, the full variable domain reads DVKVTQSSRYLVKRTGEKVFLECVQDMDHENMFWYRQDPGLGLRLIYFSYDVKMKEKGDIPEGYSVSREKKERFSLILESASTNQTSMYLCASSQLANTGELFFGEGSRLTVL.